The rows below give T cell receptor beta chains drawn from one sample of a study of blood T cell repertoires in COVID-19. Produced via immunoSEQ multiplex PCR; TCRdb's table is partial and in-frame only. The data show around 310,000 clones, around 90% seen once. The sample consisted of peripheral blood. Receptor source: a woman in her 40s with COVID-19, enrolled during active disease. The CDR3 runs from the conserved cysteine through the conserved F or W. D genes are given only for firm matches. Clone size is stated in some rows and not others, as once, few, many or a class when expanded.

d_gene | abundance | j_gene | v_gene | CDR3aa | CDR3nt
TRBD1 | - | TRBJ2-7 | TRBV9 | CASSPRDRVHEQYF | TGTGCCAGCAGCCCCCGGGACAGGGTCCACGAGCAGTACTTC
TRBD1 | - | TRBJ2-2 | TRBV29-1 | CSVVRDRGTGELFF | TGCAGCGTTGTCCGGGACAGGGGCACCGGGGAGCTGTTTTTT
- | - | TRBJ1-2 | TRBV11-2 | CASSKRDTRYGYTF | TGTGCCAGCAGCAAACGGGACACCCGCTATGGCTACACCTTC
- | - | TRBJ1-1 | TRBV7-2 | CDVRQLGMNTEAFF | TGTGACGTACGACAGTTAGGGATGAACACTGAAGCTTTCTTT
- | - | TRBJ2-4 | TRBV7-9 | CASSLGGDKNIQYF | TGTGCCAGCAGTCTAGGGGGGGATAAAAACATTCAGTACTTC
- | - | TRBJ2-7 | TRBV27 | CASSLSRGRIAYEQYF | TGTGCCAGCAGTTTATCTCGGGGGAGGATAGCCTACGAGCAGTACTTC
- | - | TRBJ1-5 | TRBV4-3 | CASSQEGRDDQPQHF | TGCGCCAGCAGCCAAGAGGGCAGGGATGATCAGCCCCAGCATTTT
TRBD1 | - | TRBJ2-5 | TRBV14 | CASSRDRASTQYF | TGTGCCAGCAGCCGAGACAGGGCTTCGACCCAGTACTTC
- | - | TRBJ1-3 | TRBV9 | CASSERGGSGNTIYF | TGTGCCAGCAGCGAGAGGGGGGGCTCTGGAAACACCATATATTTT
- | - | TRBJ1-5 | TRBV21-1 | CASSASRTGGDQPQHF | TGTGCCAGCAGCGCTTCGAGGACAGGGGGCGATCAGCCCCAGCATTTT
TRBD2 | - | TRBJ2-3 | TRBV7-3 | CASSLRPSGSTDTQYF | TGTGCCAGCAGCTTAAGGCCTAGCGGGAGCACAGATACGCAGTATTTT
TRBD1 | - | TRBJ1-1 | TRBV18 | CASSKRQGNTEAFF | TGTGCCAGCTCAAAAAGACAGGGTAACACTGAAGCTTTCTTT
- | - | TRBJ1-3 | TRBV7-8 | CASSLGRLASGNTIYF | TGTGCCAGCAGCTTAGGCCGACTAGCCTCTGGAAACACCATATATTTT
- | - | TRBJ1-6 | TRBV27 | CASSLGPGGNSPLHF | TGTGCCAGCAGTTTGGGCCCGGGGGGAAATTCACCCCTCCACTTT
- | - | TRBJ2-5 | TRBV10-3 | CAIMRVPEETQYF | TGTGCCATCATGCGGGTTCCTGAAGAGACCCAGTACTTC
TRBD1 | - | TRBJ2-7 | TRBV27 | CASSPRSRQGISYEQYF | TGTGCCAGCAGTCCACGATCACGACAGGGGATCTCCTACGAGCAGTACTTC
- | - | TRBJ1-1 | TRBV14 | CASSRRGGGDTEAFF | TGTGCCAGCAGCAGGCGGGGCGGGGGCGACACTGAAGCTTTCTTT
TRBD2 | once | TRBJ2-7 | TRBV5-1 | CASSLATSGRTYEQYF | TGCGCCAGCAGCTTGGCGACTAGCGGGAGAACCTACGAGCAGTACTTC
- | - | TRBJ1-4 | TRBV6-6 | CASSSTTSEKLFF | TGTGCCAGCTCTTCAACAACCTCGGAAAAACTGTTTTTT
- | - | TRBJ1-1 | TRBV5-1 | CASSLAGGMNTEAFF | TGCGCCAGCAGCTTGGCCGGAGGGATGAACACTGAAGCTTTCTTT
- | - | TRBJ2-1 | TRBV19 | CASRGAWSYNEQFF | TGTGCCAGTAGGGGGGCCTGGTCCTACAATGAGCAGTTCTTC
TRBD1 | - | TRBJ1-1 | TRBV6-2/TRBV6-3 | CASSQDRATEAFF | TGTGCCAGCAGTCAGGACAGGGCCACTGAAGCTTTCTTT
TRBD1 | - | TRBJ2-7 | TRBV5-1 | CASSFRFDRGSYEQYF | TGCGCCAGCAGCTTCAGATTTGACAGGGGGAGCTACGAGCAGTACTTC
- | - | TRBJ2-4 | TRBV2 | CASSEPLAKNIQYF | TGTGCCAGCAGTGAACCTTTAGCCAAAAACATTCAGTACTTC
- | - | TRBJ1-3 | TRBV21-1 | CASSNGATLVRNTIYF | TGTGCCAGCAGCAATGGGGCTACTCTAGTAAGAAACACCATATATTTT
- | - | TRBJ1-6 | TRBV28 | CASSTDSSYNSPLHF | TGTGCCAGCAGTACCGACAGCTCCTATAATTCACCCCTCCACTTT